These T cell receptor beta chains were read from a single sample in a study of T cells after yellow fever vaccination. Each CDR3 protein is one row after TCRdb ran MiXCR on the 5' RACE reads. The table has 200,000 to 300,000 distinct CDR3 sequences, 6% to 8% seen once. This material consisted of CD4+ T cells sorted from PBMCs, taken on the day of the yellow fever booster vaccination. These receptor sequences come from a man in his thirties or forties who received the YFV17D yellow fever vaccine. Both conserved end residues are part of each CDR3. A D gene is named only where the DNA matches it firmly. Not every row has a clone size; where given, it reads once, few, many or a size class.

d_gene: .; j_gene: TRBJ2-3; v_gene: TRBV5-1; abundance: .; CDR3nt: TGCGCCAGCAGCTTGGCGCAACGGGTAGATACGCAGTATTTT; CDR3aa: CASSLAQRVDTQYF
d_gene: .; j_gene: TRBJ2-4; v_gene: TRBV29-1; abundance: many; CDR3nt: TGCAGCGTTGCTGACCGTTTAGCCAAAAACATTCAGTACTTC; CDR3aa: CSVADRLAKNIQYF
d_gene: .; j_gene: TRBJ1-2; v_gene: TRBV6-5; abundance: few; CDR3nt: TGTGCCAGCAGTTACTCAGGGGTGGATGGCTACACCTTC; CDR3aa: CASSYSGVDGYTF
d_gene: .; j_gene: TRBJ2-1; v_gene: TRBV12-3/TRBV12-4; abundance: few; CDR3nt: TGTGCCAGCAACCGGCCCCTCAATGAGCAGTTCTTC; CDR3aa: CASNRPLNEQFF
d_gene: .; j_gene: TRBJ2-1; v_gene: TRBV9; abundance: .; CDR3nt: TGTGCCAGCAGAGGGGGGTATGGCTCCTACAATGAGCAGTTCTTC; CDR3aa: CASRGGYGSYNEQFF
d_gene: TRBD1; j_gene: TRBJ1-2; v_gene: TRBV20-1; abundance: .; CDR3nt: TGCAGTGCCGGACAGGAGGACTATGGCTACACCTTC; CDR3aa: CSAGQEDYGYTF
d_gene: TRBD2; j_gene: TRBJ2-4; v_gene: TRBV29-1; abundance: few; CDR3nt: TGCAGCGTTGGCGAGCGGGAAAAGGGGAACATTCAGTACTTC; CDR3aa: CSVGEREKGNIQYF
d_gene: TRBD1; j_gene: TRBJ1-1; v_gene: TRBV29-1; abundance: many; CDR3nt: TGCAGCGTTTCGGACAGGCGGGGGAACACTGAAGCTTTCTTT; CDR3aa: CSVSDRRGNTEAFF
d_gene: TRBD2; j_gene: TRBJ2-3; v_gene: TRBV9; abundance: .; CDR3nt: TGTGCCAGCAGCGTAGGTCCTAGCGGGAGGGGCCTATCCCGCACAGATACGCAGTATTTT; CDR3aa: CASSVGPSGRGLSRTDTQYF
d_gene: .; j_gene: TRBJ2-7; v_gene: TRBV20-1; abundance: many; CDR3nt: TGCAGTGCTAGAGATCGAGGGAAGGGTTACGAGCAGTACTTC; CDR3aa: CSARDRGKGYEQYF
d_gene: TRBD2; j_gene: TRBJ2-1; v_gene: TRBV7-9; abundance: .; CDR3nt: TGTGCCAGCAGCCAAGGACTAGCGGAAAATGAGCAGTTCTTC; CDR3aa: CASSQGLAENEQFF
d_gene: TRBD2; j_gene: TRBJ2-2; v_gene: TRBV20-1; abundance: few; CDR3nt: TGCAGTGCCCCTGGGGGGTCTAGCGGACCCACCGGGGAGCTGTTTTTT; CDR3aa: CSAPGGSSGPTGELFF
d_gene: .; j_gene: TRBJ2-7; v_gene: TRBV20-1; abundance: few; CDR3nt: TGCAGTGCGTCAAAGTCCTACGAGCAGTACTTC; CDR3aa: CSASKSYEQYF
d_gene: .; j_gene: TRBJ1-6; v_gene: TRBV12-3/TRBV12-4; abundance: .; CDR3nt: TGTGCCAGCCGCCCGGGGGGCGCAAATTCACCCCTCCACTTT; CDR3aa: CASRPGGANSPLHF
d_gene: .; j_gene: TRBJ2-2; v_gene: TRBV29-1; abundance: .; CDR3nt: TGCAGCGTTGAAGGCCGGTGGGGCACCGGGGAGCTGTTTTTT; CDR3aa: CSVEGRWGTGELFF
d_gene: .; j_gene: TRBJ2-3; v_gene: TRBV7-2; abundance: few; CDR3nt: TGTGCCAGCATCTTTGGGGGGAGCACAGATACGCAGTATTTT; CDR3aa: CASIFGGSTDTQYF
d_gene: .; j_gene: TRBJ1-5; v_gene: TRBV6-5; abundance: many; CDR3nt: TGTGCCAGCAGCCGAGCCGGGACAATTAGCAATCAGCCCCAGCATTTT; CDR3aa: CASSRAGTISNQPQHF
d_gene: .; j_gene: TRBJ2-1; v_gene: TRBV3-1; abundance: few; CDR3nt: TGTGCCAGCAGCCAGACTGCAAGCTCCTACAATGAGCAGTTCTTC; CDR3aa: CASSQTASSYNEQFF
d_gene: .; j_gene: TRBJ1-1; v_gene: TRBV29-1; abundance: .; CDR3nt: TGCAGTGGTGGCGGGTACAGGGCCACTGAAGCTTTCTTT; CDR3aa: CSGGGYRATEAFF
d_gene: .; j_gene: TRBJ1-1; v_gene: TRBV6-5; abundance: .; CDR3nt: TGTGCCAGCAGTTACTCAAGGAACACTGAAGCTTTCTTT; CDR3aa: CASSYSRNTEAFF
d_gene: TRBD2; j_gene: TRBJ2-1; v_gene: TRBV28; abundance: many; CDR3nt: TGTGCCAGCACCAGGACTAGCGCCGGGGAGCAGTTCTTC; CDR3aa: CASTRTSAGEQFF
d_gene: TRBD1; j_gene: TRBJ1-3; v_gene: TRBV20-1; abundance: .; CDR3nt: TGCAGTGCTAGCGCACGGGACAGGACCTCTGGAAACACCATATATTTT; CDR3aa: CSASARDRTSGNTIYF
d_gene: TRBD1; j_gene: TRBJ1-4; v_gene: TRBV5-5; abundance: few; CDR3nt: TGTGCCAGCGCATACAGGGGGCTTGAAGGAAAACTGTTTTTT; CDR3aa: CASAYRGLEGKLFF
d_gene: .; j_gene: TRBJ1-2; v_gene: TRBV30; abundance: many; CDR3nt: TGTGCCTGGAGTCGACGGGATTATGGCTACACCTTC; CDR3aa: CAWSRRDYGYTF
d_gene: .; j_gene: TRBJ2-7; v_gene: TRBV6-2/TRBV6-3; abundance: many; CDR3nt: TGTGCCAGCAGAGACCCGGGAGCGTACGAGCAGTACTTC; CDR3aa: CASRDPGAYEQYF
d_gene: .; j_gene: TRBJ2-3; v_gene: TRBV28; abundance: many; CDR3nt: TGTGCCAGCAGTTCCGATGAGGGGCGGGCCGATACGCAGTATTTT; CDR3aa: CASSSDEGRADTQYF
d_gene: .; j_gene: TRBJ2-7; v_gene: TRBV14; abundance: few; CDR3nt: TGTGCCAGCAGCCAAGTCCACGAGCAGTACTTC; CDR3aa: CASSQVHEQYF
d_gene: .; j_gene: TRBJ2-2; v_gene: TRBV5-1; abundance: many; CDR3nt: TGCGCCAGCAGCTTGGAGAACTTCGGGGAGCTGTTTTTT; CDR3aa: CASSLENFGELFF
d_gene: .; j_gene: TRBJ2-3; v_gene: TRBV20-1; abundance: many; CDR3nt: TGCAGTGCTAGAAAGGACACGAGCACAGATACGCAGTATTTT; CDR3aa: CSARKDTSTDTQYF
d_gene: .; j_gene: TRBJ2-3; v_gene: TRBV23-1; abundance: few; CDR3nt: TGCGCCAGCAGTCGGAAGGCGGAAATAGCTAGCACAGATACGCAGTATTTT; CDR3aa: CASSRKAEIASTDTQYF
d_gene: .; j_gene: TRBJ2-2; v_gene: TRBV7-3; abundance: many; CDR3nt: TGTGCCAGCAGCCCCCTAATAGCCCAAAACACCGGGGAGCTGTTTTTT; CDR3aa: CASSPLIAQNTGELFF
d_gene: .; j_gene: TRBJ2-1; v_gene: TRBV3-1; abundance: .; CDR3nt: TGTGCCAGCAGCCAAGGTAGCCCCTCCTACAATGAGCAGTTCTTC; CDR3aa: CASSQGSPSYNEQFF
d_gene: .; j_gene: TRBJ2-2; v_gene: TRBV25-1; abundance: .; CDR3nt: TGTGCCAGCGGCAGACGGTCCACCGGGGAGCTGTTTTTT; CDR3aa: CASGRRSTGELFF
d_gene: .; j_gene: TRBJ2-7; v_gene: TRBV7-2; abundance: few; CDR3nt: TGTGCCAGCAGCTTAGGTATGGCGGTTTACGAGCAGTACTTC; CDR3aa: CASSLGMAVYEQYF
d_gene: .; j_gene: TRBJ2-1; v_gene: TRBV11-2; abundance: .; CDR3nt: TGTGCCAGCAGCTTAGTGAGGTCTCGCAATGAGCAGTTCTTC; CDR3aa: CASSLVRSRNEQFF
d_gene: .; j_gene: TRBJ1-5; v_gene: TRBV12-3/TRBV12-4; abundance: few; CDR3nt: TGTGCCAGCAGTTCGGACGGCAATCAGCCCCAGCATTTT; CDR3aa: CASSSDGNQPQHF
d_gene: .; j_gene: TRBJ2-3; v_gene: TRBV7-9; abundance: .; CDR3nt: TGTGCCAGCAGCTCGAGGAACGGTGCGACAGATACGCAGTATTTT; CDR3aa: CASSSRNGATDTQYF
d_gene: TRBD2; j_gene: TRBJ2-1; v_gene: TRBV11-2; abundance: few; CDR3nt: TGTGCCAGCAGCCGCGGGACTAGCGGGAGGAGGTCCTACAATGAGCAGTTCTTC; CDR3aa: CASSRGTSGRRSYNEQFF
d_gene: TRBD1; j_gene: TRBJ2-6; v_gene: TRBV2; abundance: few; CDR3nt: TGTGCCAGCAGCATGGACAGGGGGCTAGAACGCGTCCTGACTTTC; CDR3aa: CASSMDRGLERVLTF
d_gene: .; j_gene: TRBJ1-1; v_gene: TRBV7-9; abundance: many; CDR3nt: TGTGCCAGCAAGACCGGGGCGAACACTGAAGCTTTCTTT; CDR3aa: CASKTGANTEAFF
d_gene: TRBD1; j_gene: TRBJ2-2; v_gene: TRBV3-1; abundance: many; CDR3nt: TGTGCCAGCATTGGCATGGGCAGGGGGCGATCCCCAGGCACCGGGGAGCTGTTTTTT; CDR3aa: CASIGMGRGRSPGTGELFF
d_gene: .; j_gene: TRBJ2-5; v_gene: TRBV6-5; abundance: few; CDR3nt: TGTGCCAGCAGTTATGTTAACAGGAGAGAGACCCAGTACTTC; CDR3aa: CASSYVNRRETQYF
d_gene: .; j_gene: TRBJ1-4; v_gene: TRBV20-1; abundance: many; CDR3nt: TGCAGTGCTTTTACCCGACGGGGCCTCCCCGGTGAACTGTTTTTT; CDR3aa: CSAFTRRGLPGELFF
d_gene: TRBD2; j_gene: TRBJ2-3; v_gene: TRBV7-2; abundance: .; CDR3nt: TGTGCCAGCAGCTCAGGACTAGATACAGATACGCAGTATTTT; CDR3aa: CASSSGLDTDTQYF
d_gene: TRBD2; j_gene: TRBJ2-1; v_gene: TRBV6-4; abundance: many; CDR3nt: TGTGCCAGCAGTGTAACTAGCGGACAATACAATGAGCAGTTCTTC; CDR3aa: CASSVTSGQYNEQFF
d_gene: TRBD2; j_gene: TRBJ2-5; v_gene: TRBV10-3; abundance: many; CDR3nt: TGTGCCATCAGTGGGACTAGCGGGAACCAAGAGACCCAGTACTTC; CDR3aa: CAISGTSGNQETQYF
d_gene: TRBD2; j_gene: TRBJ2-3; v_gene: TRBV5-6; abundance: few; CDR3nt: TGTGCCAGCAGCCTGGCCGGGACTAGCGGTTACGCCGGTGGGGGTGCGCAGTATTTT; CDR3aa: CASSLAGTSGYAGGGAQYF
d_gene: TRBD2; j_gene: TRBJ2-5; v_gene: TRBV2; abundance: few; CDR3nt: TGTGCCAGCAGTCCGAGGACTAGCGGGAGTTTGGAGACCCAGTACTTC; CDR3aa: CASSPRTSGSLETQYF
d_gene: .; j_gene: TRBJ1-2; v_gene: TRBV27; abundance: few; CDR3nt: TGTGCCAGCAGTTTACTTCAGGGTGGGGGCTACACCTTC; CDR3aa: CASSLLQGGGYTF
d_gene: .; j_gene: TRBJ1-4; v_gene: TRBV12-3/TRBV12-4; abundance: few; CDR3nt: TGTGCCAGCAGGCCTGGACGGACAATAACTAATGAAAAACTGTTTTTT; CDR3aa: CASRPGRTITNEKLFF
d_gene: .; j_gene: TRBJ2-1; v_gene: TRBV18; abundance: few; CDR3nt: TGTGCCAGCTCACCCGTGGGCGCCTCCTACAATGAGCAGTTCTTC; CDR3aa: CASSPVGASYNEQFF
d_gene: .; j_gene: TRBJ1-1; v_gene: TRBV20-1; abundance: .; CDR3nt: TGCAGTGCTAGATCGCAGGGTAACACTGAAGCTTTCTTT; CDR3aa: CSARSQGNTEAFF
d_gene: .; j_gene: TRBJ2-7; v_gene: TRBV20-1; abundance: few; CDR3nt: TGCAGTGCTAAAAAGAGCACGACGACCCTTTACGAGCAGTACTTC; CDR3aa: CSAKKSTTTLYEQYF
d_gene: .; j_gene: TRBJ1-1; v_gene: TRBV5-1; abundance: few; CDR3nt: TGCGCCAGCAGCTCAGGCGTCACTGAAGCTTTCTTT; CDR3aa: CASSSGVTEAFF
d_gene: .; j_gene: TRBJ2-1; v_gene: TRBV7-8; abundance: many; CDR3nt: TGTGCCAGCAGCTTAGATCTTAGCGTGGTGAATGAGCAGTTCTTC; CDR3aa: CASSLDLSVVNEQFF
d_gene: .; j_gene: TRBJ2-7; v_gene: TRBV5-6; abundance: .; CDR3nt: TGTGCCAGCAGACCACGGACGGGCCCCTACGAGCAGTACTTC; CDR3aa: CASRPRTGPYEQYF
d_gene: TRBD2; j_gene: TRBJ2-7; v_gene: TRBV5-1; abundance: many; CDR3nt: TGCGCCAGCAGCCTTCGACTAGCGGGAGTTGACGAGCAGTACTTC; CDR3aa: CASSLRLAGVDEQYF
d_gene: TRBD2; j_gene: TRBJ2-1; v_gene: TRBV9; abundance: few; CDR3nt: TGTGCCAGCAGCTACACGATCCGAGGACTAGCGGGCCACAATGAGCAGTTCTTC; CDR3aa: CASSYTIRGLAGHNEQFF
d_gene: TRBD2; j_gene: TRBJ2-7; v_gene: TRBV20-1; abundance: .; CDR3nt: TGCTGTGCCTCGGGACTAGCGGGAGGTTGGGCCTACGAGCAGTACTTC; CDR3aa: CCASGLAGGWAYEQYF